Below are 27 T cell receptor beta chains sequenced from a single sample in a study of blood T cells in healthy people across ages. Next came a second PCR, run for roughly 6 to 11 cycles, which used a sample-barcoded 5' primer along with a J-beta primer mix. TCRdb re-derived calls from the 5' RACE reads in MiXCR, one entry per CDR3 protein. The repertoire includes just under 900,000 distinct CDR3 sequences, around 26% of them detected once, and 15% to 20% sits in the top ten. Sequencing was performed on blood. The receptor set was obtained from a woman of 80 years or more in good health.

This sequence joins TRBV20-1 and TRBJ2-7, with a weak D call TRBD1 (6 bases). This CDR3 has 12 residues. The V gene's germline CDR1 is DFQATT and CDR2 SNEGSKA (reference sequence). V lost 7 bases to trimming and J lost 3 bases, with 13 bases between them. The CDR3 is CSVAQGRYEQYF. CDR3 nucleotides: TGCAGTGTTGCGCAGGGGCGCTACGAGCAGTACTTC.

This clonotype was detected ten times or more. V is TRBV7-6 and J is TRBJ2-1, with TRBD2 matching over 11 bases. The V segment lost 8 bases and the J segment 9 bases; nucleotides outside the gene matches: 12. Germline V gene lookup returns CDR1 SGHVS and CDR2 FNYEAQ. CDR3 size: 15 residues. CDR3 in amino acids: CASSGGTSGAGEQFF. The CDR3 DNA sequence: TGTGCCAGCTCGGGGGGGACTAGCGGTGCCGGTGAGCAGTTCTTC.

This clonotype was seen just once. This sequence may be a read error, since a much larger clone differs from it by one base. This chain uses TRBV6-5 with TRBJ2-5, with 7 bases identical to TRBD1. The DNA end is a closer match to TRBJ2-7, so the J assignment may be wrong. From germline, CDR1 is MNHEY and CDR2 SVGAGI. CDR3 length: 13 residues. The CDR3 DNA reads as TGTGCCGGCAGTCCAACAGGGGTGGGCGAGCAGTACTTC. Amino acid sequence: CAGSPTGVGEQYF.

This clonotype came up a few times. The chain uses TRBV7-2 and TRBJ2-7; TRBD1 matches at 11 bases. The J call may be incorrect, as the DNA end agrees better with TRBJ2-5. CDR1 is SGHTA and CDR2 is FQGNSA in the germline V gene. The CDR3 is 14 amino acids. CDR3 residues: CASSTGQGAGTQYF. The CDR3 coding sequence is TGTGCCAGCAGCACAGGACAGGGGGCAGGGACCCAGTACTTC.

This clonotype was observed at least ten times. V is TRBV27 and J is TRBJ1-2, with TRBD1 matching 8 bases. This CDR3 is 15 amino acids long. Germline CDR1 MNHEY, CDR2 SMNVEV (reference sequence). Losses at the gene ends were 2 bases for V and 6 bases for J; bases not matched to a gene: 8. The CDR3 DNA follows: TGTGCCAGCAGTTTACGACAGGGGAGAAGTCATGGCTACACCTTC. Translated: CASSLRQGRSHGYTF.

This clonotype was seen a few times. The chain employs TRBV2 and TRBJ1-1; weak D call: TRBD1 (6 bases). Trimming pared 7 bases from V and 3 bases from J, leaving 15 bases between. The CDR3 contains 14 residues. The V gene's germline CDR1 is SNHLY and CDR2 FYNNEI. DNA for the CDR3: TGTGCCAGCACCCTAGGGGGGGGATACACTGAAGCTTTCTTT. The encoded protein is CASTLGGGYTEAFF.

The chain couples TRBV9 to TRBJ1-2; 7 positions match TRBD1. This CDR3 is built from 13 residues. V shed 0 bases and J 7 bases; nucleotides not matched to a gene: 3. The germline gives CDR1 SGDLS, CDR2 YYNGEE. The CDR3 region has the DNA TGTGCCAGCAGCGTAGCAGGGGGAAGTGGCTACACCTTC. This sequence encodes CASSVAGGSGYTF.

This clonotype was picked up a small number of times. This chain links TRBV6-5 with TRBJ2-2, with unresolved D. Between the trimmed V and J ends, which lost 6 bases and 5 bases, there was a span of 7 bases. The CDR3 totals 12 residues. The germline V gene has CDR1 MNHEY and CDR2 SVGAGI. Written as DNA, the CDR3 is TGTGCCAGCAGCCATAGTACCGGGGAGCTGTTTTTT. This codes for CASSHSTGELFF.

This clonotype was recorded at least ten times. The chain has TRBV20-1 and TRBJ2-1, with 8 bases aligning to TRBD1. Germline CDR1 reads DFQATT; CDR2 reads SNEGSKA (reference sequence). J was trimmed by 9 bases and V by 2 bases; bases with no gene match: 3. The CDR3 is 12 amino acids. CDR3 DNA sequence: TGCAGTGCTAGAAGGACAGGGATTGAGCAGTTCTTC. Its protein is CSARRTGIEQFF.

There are a few counts of this clonotype. A read error may explain this, as a much larger clone is one base away. This chain uses TRBV5-1 with TRBJ2-3; D is tentatively TRBD1 or TRBD2 (5 bases each). Trimming removed 4 bases at V and 0 bases at J, with 15 bases between. CDR3 size: 16 residues. Germline CDR1 SGHRS, CDR2 YFSETQ. The CDR3 loop is CASSLQRGASTDTQYF. CDR3 bases: TGCGCCAGCAGCCTTCAACGGGGCGCCAGCACAGATACGCAGTATTTT.

On this clonotype itself: A much larger clone lies a single base off, so this may be a read error. The chain joins TRBV20-1 to TRBJ2-7; no reliable D call. Germline CDR1 reads DFQATT; CDR2 reads SNEGSKA (reference sequence). The CDR3 contains 12 residues. V shed 1 base and J shed 7 bases, with 11 bases lying between them. CDR3 bases: TGCAGTGCTAGAGCGGTCTACAATGAGCAGTACTTC. It codes for CSARAVYNEQYF.

Ten or more counts support this clonotype. The chain links TRBV29-1 to TRBJ1-5; D not resolved. CDR1 and CDR2 from the germline V gene are SQVTM and ANQGSEA. CDR3 length equals 13 residues. Trimming cost V 6 bases and J 2 bases, with 11 bases left between them. The CDR3 spells CSVGEGGNQPQHF. In DNA form, the CDR3 reads TGCAGCGTCGGCGAAGGTGGCAATCAGCCCCAGCATTTT.

In this sample, this clonotype turned up many times. The gene calls are TRBV29-1 and TRBJ1-2, with D possibly TRBD1 on 6 matching bases. CDR1 is SQVTM, CDR2 ANQGSEA, per germline. The CDR3 consists of 16 residues. The V gene lost 1 base and the J gene lost 3 bases, with 18 bases spanning the gap. The CDR3 reads CSVEVYRESIYYGYTF. The CDR3 nucleotides are TGCAGCGTTGAAGTATACAGGGAATCTATCTACTATGGCTACACCTTC.

This chain uses TRBV6-5 with TRBJ1-2; D unresolved. V gave up 2 bases and J gave up 6 bases, with 10 bases separating them. Germline CDR1 MNHEY, CDR2 SVGAGI. CDR3 length: 13 amino acids. CDR3 in amino acids: CASSYPGFNGYTF. The CDR3 DNA reads TGTGCCAGCAGTTACCCTGGGTTCAATGGCTACACCTTC.

The CDR3 spells CASTLDYYNEQFF. The DNA of the CDR3 is TGTGCCAGCACACTGGACTACTACAATGAGCAGTTCTTC. The chain combines TRBV28 with TRBJ2-1; D may be TRBD2 (6 bases). Germline CDR1 is MDHEN and CDR2 is SYDVKM. Deletions cut 7 bases from V and 3 bases from J, with 10 bases between. The CDR3 covers 13 residues.

This clonotype has a count of ten or more. The CDR3 sequence: CASSFARGGYYEQYF. CDR3 nucleotide sequence: TGTGCCAGCAGTTTCGCCAGAGGAGGGTACTACGAGCAGTACTTC. V gene TRBV27 combines with J gene TRBJ2-7; possible D gene TRBD2, 6 bases. V lost 3 bases, J lost 3 bases, and 15 bases lay in between. CDR3 length: 15 amino acids. Germline V lookup: CDR1 MNHEY, CDR2 SMNVEV (reference sequence).

This clonotype was picked up many times. The genes are TRBV7-2 and TRBJ2-5, with 10 bases fitting TRBD1. CDR1 SGHTA and CDR2 FQGNSA come from the germline V gene. J was trimmed by 0 bases and V by 1 base; bases with no gene match: 8. The CDR3 consists of 18 residues. The CDR3 nucleotides are TGTGCCAGCAGCTTAGTCGGGACAGGGGTGGGATACCAAGAGACCCAGTACTTC. Its protein product is CASSLVGTGVGYQETQYF.

With regard to this clonotype: A much larger clone is a single base away; this may be a read error. The rearrangement links TRBV29-1 to TRBJ1-5; TRBD1 matches 9 bases. The CDR3 extends over 12 amino acids. The germline V gene encodes CDR1 SQVTM and CDR2 ANQGSEA. This CDR3 is CGVGTGNQPQHF. In DNA, the CDR3 is TGCGGCGTCGGGACAGGGAATCAGCCCCAGCATTTT.

This clonotype was counted between two and nine times. With a much larger clone just one base away, this may be a read error. The chain employs TRBV10-3 and TRBJ2-5; 9 bases match TRBD1. The CDR3 contains 14 residues. V lost 4 bases and J lost 11; bases outside the gene matches: 11. The germline V gene encodes CDR1 ENHRY and CDR2 SYGVKD. Here the CDR3 DNA reads TGTGCCATCAGTGGACAGGGGGGTGAGAATGAGCAGTACTTC. Translation gives CAISGQGGENEQYF.

This clonotype was detected a few times. V and J are TRBV5-1 and TRBJ2-2; weak D call: TRBD1 (5 bases). Germline lookup yields CDR1 SGHRS and CDR2 YFSETQ. With 0 bases removed from V and 4 bases from J, the gap between germline ends came to 10 bases. The CDR3 extends over 15 amino acids. Written as DNA, the CDR3 is TGCGCCAGCAGCTTGGCCGCCCAGGGCACCGGGGAGCTGTTTTTT. Amino acid sequence: CASSLAAQGTGELFF.

This clonotype was observed a handful of times. The chain combines TRBV20-1 with TRBJ2-7; no firm D call. CDR1 is DFQATT and CDR2 is SNEGSKA in the germline V gene (reference sequence). This CDR3 has 15 residues. The V end lost 6 bases, the J end lost 0 bases, and 18 bases lay between the germline ends. CDR3 nucleotide sequence: TGCAGTGCCAGCCCTACGAGTGATAGCTCCTACGAGCAGTACTTC. Protein product: CSASPTSDSSYEQYF.

Concerning this clonotype itself: This may arise from a read error, as a much more abundant clone is one base away. CDR3 nucleotides: TGTGCCAGCAGCCGGGGGGCCCAATCCCTCAATGAGCAGTACTTC. Residues: CASSRGAQSLNEQYF. This sequence joins TRBV3-1 and TRBJ2-7; either TRBD1 or TRBD2 may supply D (6 bases each). The CDR3 runs to 15 residues. Germline V gives CDR1 LGHDT, CDR2 YNNKEL (reference sequence). V was cut by 4 bases and J by 7 bases, with 20 bases left in between.

The V gene is TRBV25-1, the J gene TRBJ2-3, with D uncertain. Trimming stripped 3 bases from V and 3 bases from J, with 16 bases between. The CDR3 totals 16 residues. From germline, CDR1 is MGHDK and CDR2 SYGVNS. This chain's CDR3 is CASSDLVGWGTDTQYF. The CDR3, as DNA: TGTGCCAGCAGTGACCTCGTCGGGTGGGGAACAGATACGCAGTATTTT.

This clonotype was counted at least ten times. The V gene is TRBV18, the J gene TRBJ2-3, with D possibly matching TRBD2 (6 bases). Trimming cost V 3 bases and J 3 bases, with 13 bases left between them. Germline CDR1 and CDR2: KGHSH and LQKENI. There are 15 residues in the CDR3. The CDR3 DNA follows: TGTGCCAGCTCACCTGCGGGATTGCCAACAGATACGCAGTATTTT. This sequence encodes CASSPAGLPTDTQYF. The full variable domain, completed using reference TRBV18 and TRBJ2-3, is NAGVMQNPRHLVRRRGQEARLRCSPMKGHSHVYWYRQLPEEGLKFMVYLQKENIIDESGMPKERFSAEFPKEGPSILRIQQVVRGDSAAYFCASSPAGLPTDTQYFGPGTRLTVL.

This clonotype has ten or more counts. CDR3 nucleotides: TGTGCCAGCAGCCACTTACAGGGGAGTGAGCAGTACTTC. Translating gives CASSHLQGSEQYF. V and J are TRBV4-2 and TRBJ2-7; TRBD1 aligns across 7 bases. The CDR3 covers 13 residues. Trimming at V came to 3 bases and at J to 7 bases, leaving 6 bases not matched to a gene. The V gene's germline CDR1 is LGHNA and CDR2 YNFKEQ.

In regard to this clonotype: A much larger clone sits a single nucleotide away, making a read error possible. The chain couples TRBV20-1 to TRBJ2-6; D might be TRBD1 (5 bases). Germline V lookup: CDR1 DFQATT, CDR2 SNEGSKA (reference sequence). This CDR3 region has 16 residues. The CDR3 region has the DNA TGCAGTGCTAGAGATAGGAGACTCTCTGGGGCCAACGTCCGGACTTTC. This gives the protein CSARDRRLSGANVRTF.

J is TRBJ2-6 and V is TRBV6-2 or TRBV6-3; 8 bases are a match to TRBD2. The germline V gene has CDR1 MNHEY and CDR2 SVGEGT. With 0 bases clipped from V and 5 bases from J, the junction kept 9 bases outside the gene matches. The CDR3 spans 18 residues. The CDR3 sequence is CASSYSGTSLPWANVLTF. In DNA form, the CDR3 reads TGTGCCAGCAGTTACTCCGGGACTAGTCTTCCTTGGGCCAACGTCCTGACTTTC.